This T cell receptor beta chain appears in the sequencing data of a study of cytomegalovirus exposure and HLA in healthy donors. Study-wide findings and caveats: Whilst most TCR sequences proved rare, a subset of public TCRs occurred across many donors. The authors confirmed in vitro that a few CMV-associated chains were specific for CMV antigens. It was reported that the classifier diagnosed cytomegalovirus status with high specificity and sensitivity in both the original and validation cohorts.

Measured with immunoSEQ multiplex PCR; TCRdb has only the in-frame clones, and not every one. The profile shows 200,000 or so clones, approximately 80% of them singletons. This clone was observed once. The antigen is undetermined. CDR1 is SGDLS and CDR2 is YYNGEE in the germline V gene. Unmatched junction bases numbered 8, after V lost 4 bases and J lost 0 bases. The CDR3 runs to 18 residues. The sequence was collected from a man in his late teens or twenties in good health and CMV-seropositive. Material: PBMCs. The V call is TRBV9, the J call TRBJ2-3; 13 bases are a match to TRBD2. CDR3 residues: CASSRPGLAGLSTDTQYF. The DNA of the CDR3 is TGTGCCAGCAGCAGACCGGGACTAGCGGGACTTAGCACAGATACGCAGTATTTT.